This TCR beta chain derives from a study of shared clonotypes between healthy human individuals. Under the authors' procedure: Junction-only sequences without quality scores were provided by ImmunoSEQ, so filtering was different. Profiled with immunoSEQ multiplex PCR; TCRdb holds only in-frame clones, not every one. The DNA was the basis for D and trimming; V, J and clone size are from that table. The profile shows around 700,000 clones, roughly 72% of them singletons. V gave up 0 bases and J gave up 0 bases; unmatched junction bases: 9. CDR3 length: 18 residues. The germline V gene encodes CDR1 SEHNR and CDR2 FQNEAQ (reference sequence).

This TCR came from a woman in her thirties in good health. The specimen was memory CD4+ T cells sorted from blood. Subset reported: CD45RA-negative fraction. The rearrangement joins TRBV7-9 to TRBJ1-1; 8 bases are a match to TRBD1. CDR3 protein: CASSLAKLKTGVNTEAFF. CDR3 bases: TGTGCCAGCAGCTTAGCGAAGCTAAAGACAGGGGTGAACACTGAAGCTTTCTTT.